This record concerns one T cell receptor (beta chain) sequence. Its target is unknown. Per germline, CDR1 ENHRY and CDR2 SYGVKD. The V end was cut by 4 bases, the J end by 5 bases, with 11 bases between. The CDR3 length is 13 residues. These data belong to a study of cytomegalovirus exposure and HLA in healthy donors. Primers: 60 Vbeta forward and 13 Jbeta reverse. Libraries were prepared by immunoSEQ multiplex PCR; TCRdb keeps only in-frame clonotypes and omits some of them. The sample lists tens of thousands of clones; around four fifths were seen once. Study-wide results and caveats: An analysis that was carried out later associated some 17,000 TCR beta sequences with HLA alleles at 0.05 false discovery rate. Later analysis identified several of the most significant clusters that appeared linked to common viral pathogens. According to a later analysis, donors in an Asian-associated ancestry cluster reportedly had fewer N-insertions than the roughly 720-donor mean. Later analysis placed DRB1 highest and HLA-C lowest in TCR association rates, which differed by HLA locus.

The sequence derives from a male donor in good health and CMV-seronegative. This chain connects TRBV10-3 to TRBJ1-1; unclear D gene. The material sequenced was PBMCs. This CDR3 is CAISAGGRTEAFF. The CDR3 region has the DNA TGTGCCATCAGTGCCGGAGGGCGTACTGAAGCTTTCTTT.